The clone carrying this T cell receptor (beta chain) was counted between two and nine times. These data belong to a study of control samples from healthy donors and cancer patients. Looked up from germline, CDR1 is MNHEY and CDR2 is SVGEGT. The CDR3 has 15 amino acids. The ends lost 5 bases at V and 4 bases at J; junction bases unmatched: 10. Profiled with immunoSEQ multiplex PCR; TCRdb holds only in-frame clones, not every one. The sample carries more than 95,000 clones, more than 75% recorded once. Sequenced: blood. This chain links TRBV6-2 or TRBV6-3 with TRBJ1-1, with TRBD1 identical over 7 bases. This receptor was identified in a woman between 65 and 79 years old in good health. The CDR3 sequence: CASSLLHRGGTEAFF. The CDR3 DNA reads as TGTGCCAGCAGTCTTCTCCACAGGGGTGGCACTGAAGCTTTCTTT.